Below are 24 T cell receptor beta chains sequenced from a single sample in a study of T cell clonotyping in hematopoietic cell transplantation. The time point was: recipient sample about 28 days before transplant, after cytoreduction. The data were produced by immunoSEQ multiplex PCR, yet TCRdb's version contains in-frame clones alone and is incomplete. Here the sample spans approximately 26,000 clones, around 83% being singletons. Specimen: peripheral blood mononuclear cells, collected before stem cell transplant. Source of these receptors: a woman aged 60-75 years with acute myeloid leukemia. Some clones in this sample may be carry-over from other donors' samples.

The chain employs TRBV7-2 and TRBJ1-5, with TRBD1 as a possible D gene (5 bases). Per the germline V gene, CDR1 is SGHTA and CDR2 is FQGNSA. The CDR3 sequence is 13 residues long. Trimming took 7 bases from V and 1 from J, leaving 8 bases between them. CDR3 protein: CASTQGSNQPQHF. The CDR3 nucleotides read TGTGCCAGCACGCAGGGCAGCAATCAGCCCCAGCATTTT.

The chain joins TRBV7-2 to TRBJ2-5, with 7 bases matching TRBD1. CDR3 size: 11 residues. CDR1 SGHTA and CDR2 FQGNSA come from the germline V gene. V was pared by 4 bases and J by 13 bases, with 6 bases of the junction left unmatched. In nucleotides, the CDR3 is TGTGCCAGCAGCTGGACAGGCCTAAGGTACTTC. Encoded protein: CASSWTGLRYF.

The V gene is TRBV7-2, the J gene TRBJ1-5, with a tentative D call TRBD1 (5 bases). CDR1 and CDR2 from the germline V gene are SGHTA and FQGNSA. Deletions cut 4 bases from V and 8 bases from J, with 18 bases between. This CDR3 is 15 amino acids long. This CDR3 reads CASSYALGGKEPQHF. CDR3 sequence (DNA): TGTGCCAGCAGCTACGCCCTGGGGGGGAAAGAGCCCCAGCATTTT. The full variable domain, with the rest looked up from reference TRBV7-2 and TRBJ1-5, is GAGVSQSPSNKVTEKGKDVELRCDPISGHTALYWYRQSLGQGLEFLIYFQGNSAPDKSGLPSDRFSAERTGGSVSTLTIQRTQQEDSAVYLCASSYALGGKEPQHFGDGTRLSIL.

The chain has TRBV6-4 and TRBJ2-3; D might be TRBD1 (6 bases). Germline V CDR1 and CDR2: MRHNA, SNTAGT. Trimming took off 3 bases at V and 1 base at J, with 8 bases between the two ends. The CDR3 covers 14 residues. The CDR3 region has the DNA TGTGCCAGCAGTGAACAGGGTGGCACAGATACGCAGTATTTT. It translates to CASSEQGGTDTQYF.

V and J are TRBV4-3 and TRBJ2-7, with D tentatively TRBD1 (6 bases). Trimming cost V 0 bases and J 3 bases, with 12 bases left between them. The CDR3 sequence is 15 residues long. Germline assignment: CDR1 LGHNA and CDR2 YSLEER. CDR3 in amino acids: CASSQDPGEGYEQYF. The CDR3 region has the DNA TGCGCCAGCAGCCAAGATCCAGGGGAAGGCTACGAGCAGTACTTC.

V gene TRBV7-8 combines with J gene TRBJ2-1; 7 bases match TRBD2. The V segment lost 4 bases and the J segment 2 bases; nucleotides outside the gene matches: 8. There are 16 residues in the CDR3. The germline CDR1 and CDR2 sequences are SGHVS and FQNEAQ. CDR3 region: CASSSVGTTTYNEQFF. DNA of the CDR3: TGTGCCAGCAGCTCCGTCGGGACTACTACCTACAATGAGCAGTTCTTC. The whole variable domain, filled in from reference TRBV7-8 and TRBJ2-1, reads GAGVSQSPRYKVAKRGQDVALRCDPISGHVSLFWYQQALGQGPEFLTYFQNEAQLDKSGLPSDRFFAERPEGSVSTLKIQRTQQEDSAVYLCASSSVGTTTYNEQFFGPGTRLTVL.

The rearrangement links TRBV5-4 to TRBJ1-3, with D perhaps TRBD1 (6 bases). This CDR3 is 15 amino acids long. Germline lookup yields CDR1 SGHNT and CDR2 YYREEE (reference sequence). The germline V and J ends were trimmed by 5 bases and 2 bases, with 14 bases remaining between them. CDR3 nucleotide sequence: TGTGCCAGCAGAAAACAGGGAGAAGCTGGAAACACCATATATTTT. Its protein is CASRKQGEAGNTIYF.

Remarks on this clone: One junction end does not reproduce the germline sequence, and a read error may be involved. V usage is TRBV9 and J usage is TRBJ2-7; D not resolved. Per the germline V gene, CDR1 is SGDLS and CDR2 is YYNGEE. The CDR3 runs to 14 residues. The CDR3 DNA reads TGTGCCAGCAGCGGATCCCGCGCCTCCCACGAGCAGTACTTC. Protein: CASSGSRASHEQYF.

The chain combines TRBV7-2 with TRBJ2-2, with 10 bases matching TRBD2. The CDR3 has 16 residues. The trim removed 1 base at V and 7 bases at J, leaving 6 bases unmatched. Germline lookup yields CDR1 SGHTA and CDR2 FQGNSA. The CDR3 is CASSLGLAGAGGELFF. The CDR3 region has the DNA TGTGCCAGCAGCTTAGGCCTAGCGGGAGCGGGCGGGGAGCTGTTTTTT. The variable domain in full, completed from reference TRBV7-2 and TRBJ2-2, reads GAGVSQSPSNKVTEKGKDVELRCDPISGHTALYWYRQSLGQGLEFLIYFQGNSAPDKSGLPSDRFSAERTGGSVSTLTIQRTQQEDSAVYLCASSLGLAGAGGELFFGEGSRLTVL.

The V gene is TRBV5-6, the J gene TRBJ1-4; unclear D gene. CDR3 size: 15 residues. V was shortened by 4 bases and J by 0 bases, with 10 bases between the two germline ends. The germline V gene encodes CDR1 SGHDT and CDR2 YYEEEE. This CDR3 is CASSLRGPTNEKLFF. The CDR3 DNA reads TGTGCCAGCAGCCTTCGAGGACCAACTAATGAAAAACTGTTTTTT.

The rearrangement joins TRBV19 to TRBJ1-1, with D possibly being TRBD1 (6 bases). This CDR3 has 14 residues. Germline V lookup: CDR1 LNHDA, CDR2 SQIVND (reference sequence). V was shortened by 5 bases and J by 2 bases, with 12 bases between the two germline ends. CDR3 coding DNA: TGTGCCAGTAGTCCCGGACAGTTTAACACTGAAGCTTTCTTT. This sequence encodes CASSPGQFNTEAFF.

This clone occurred a few times. The chain is built from TRBV6-6 and TRBJ1-2; 8 positions agree with TRBD1. The CDR3 has 14 residues. Germline V gene lookup returns CDR1 MNHNY and CDR2 SVGAGI (reference sequence). The J segment lost 3 bases and the V segment lost 7 bases, leaving 7 bases of the junction unmatched. The CDR3 DNA follows: TGTGCCAGCAACCCGGACAGGGCCGACTATGGCTACACCTTC. Its protein is CASNPDRADYGYTF.

V is TRBV5-1 and J is TRBJ1-6; D is unclear. Trimming left V 0 bases short and J 0 bases short, with 7 bases between. Germline V gene sequence: CDR1 SGHRS, CDR2 YFSETQ. CDR3 length: 16 residues. As DNA, the CDR3 is TGCGCCAGCAGCTTGGAGGGAGGCTCCTATAATTCACCCCTCCACTTT. It codes for CASSLEGGSYNSPLHF.

The chain recombines TRBV19 with TRBJ1-5, with no clear D. CDR1 and CDR2 (germline): LNHDA, SQIVND (reference sequence). The ends were cut back, 3 bases at V and 4 bases at J, with 13 bases in the middle. The CDR3 is made up of 15 amino acids. The CDR3 is CASSILIETNQPQHF. DNA for the CDR3: TGTGCCAGTAGTATCTTAATCGAGACTAATCAGCCCCAGCATTTT.

The rearrangement uses TRBV28 and TRBJ1-5, with unresolved D. This CDR3 comprises 14 residues. The germline V and J ends were trimmed by 7 bases and 0 bases, with 10 bases remaining between them. Germline assignment: CDR1 MDHEN and CDR2 SYDVKM. CDR3 amino acids: CASNTPYSNQPQHF. The CDR3 DNA is TGTGCCAGCAATACACCCTATAGCAATCAGCCCCAGCATTTT.

V is TRBV19 and J is TRBJ1-3, with a weak D call TRBD1 (6 bases). The CDR3 is 16 residues long. V shed 1 base and J shed 3 bases, with 13 bases lying between them. CDR1 is LNHDA and CDR2 is SQIVND in the germline V gene (reference sequence). Here the CDR3 reads CASSIAPGVYGNTIYF. In DNA form, the CDR3 reads TGTGCCAGTAGTATAGCCCCAGGGGTTTATGGAAACACCATATATTTT.

The chain combines TRBV10-1 with TRBJ2-5; TRBD1 aligns across 7 bases. The CDR3 loop spans 14 amino acids. With 3 bases clipped from V and 5 bases from J, the junction kept 6 bases outside the gene matches. Per germline, CDR1 WNHNN and CDR2 SYGVQD (reference sequence). For the CDR3, the DNA is TGCGCCAGCAGTGACAGGGGGATTGGGGAGACCCAGTACTTC. Protein product: CASSDRGIGETQYF.

This clone showed up just a few times. The gene calls are TRBV18 and TRBJ2-7; TRBD1 aligns across 9 bases. Unmatched junction bases numbered 3, after V lost 2 bases and J lost 4 bases. The CDR3 sequence is 14 residues long. Germline V gives CDR1 KGHSH, CDR2 LQKENI. The CDR3 is CASSPGTGRYEQYF. Written as DNA, the CDR3 is TGTGCCAGCTCACCAGGGACAGGGAGGTACGAGCAGTACTTC.

The rearrangement uses TRBV6-4 and TRBJ2-1; tentatively, D is TRBD2 (6 bases). The CDR3 runs to 17 residues. Germline V gene sequence: CDR1 MRHNA, CDR2 SNTAGT. V dropped 10 bases and J dropped 8 bases, with 30 bases sitting between them. CDR3 sequence reads: CAIPNWAGDWISDEQFF. The CDR3 DNA sequence: TGTGCCATCCCAAACTGGGCCGGGGACTGGATATCTGATGAGCAGTTCTTC.

This clone was detected once. The chain recombines TRBV5-4 with TRBJ2-1; D remains unclear. Germline-derived CDR1 and CDR2 are SGHNT and YYREEE (reference sequence). Trimming shortened V by 3 bases and J by 2 bases, and 3 bases separated the two germline ends. CDR3 length: 12 amino acids. Here the CDR3 reads CASSSTYNEQFF. CDR3 sequence (DNA): TGTGCCAGCAGCTCAACCTACAATGAGCAGTTCTTC. Combining the CDR3 with reference TRBV5-4 and TRBJ2-1 gives the whole variable domain ETGVTQSPTHLIKTRGQQVTLRCSSQSGHNTVSWYQQALGQGPQFIFQYYREEENGRGNFPPRFSGLQFPNYSSELNVNALELDDSALYLCASSSTYNEQFFGPGTRLTVL.

The genes are TRBV7-2 and TRBJ2-2; perhaps TRBD1 as D (6 bases). Trimming cost V 1 base and J 7 bases, with 13 bases left between them. This CDR3 is built from 15 residues. Germline CDR1 SGHTA, CDR2 FQGNSA. The CDR3 protein is CASSLVTRGVGELFF. The CDR3, as DNA: TGTGCCAGCAGCTTAGTTACCAGGGGAGTCGGGGAGCTGTTTTTT.

Comments on this clone: Other DNA sequences of this sample code for an identical CDR3. This rearrangement joins TRBV4-3 to TRBJ2-7; no clear D gene. This CDR3 contains 15 residues. The V gene's germline CDR1 is LGHNA and CDR2 YSLEER. V dropped 0 bases and J dropped 3 bases, with 12 bases sitting between them. The CDR3: CASSQDRGVFYEQYF. The CDR3 nucleotides are TGCGCCAGCAGCCAAGATCGCGGAGTATTCTACGAGCAGTACTTC.

V is TRBV27 and J is TRBJ1-3, with 7 bases fitting TRBD1. The V gene's germline CDR1 is MNHEY and CDR2 SMNVEV (reference sequence). This CDR3 is built from 14 residues. Trimming removed 5 bases from V and 3 bases from J; junction bases left unmatched: 4. CDR3 sequence (DNA): TGTGCCAGCAGTCCCGACAGGGATGGAAACACCATATATTTT. This codes for CASSPDRDGNTIYF.

The chain is built from TRBV4-3 and TRBJ1-5, with D uncertain. The CDR3 is 16 residues long. V lost 0 bases and J 0 bases, leaving 9 bases between the germline ends. Per germline, CDR1 LGHNA and CDR2 YSLEER. The CDR3 DNA reads TGCGCCAGCAGCCAAGATATGACCGATAGCAATCAGCCCCAGCATTTT. Its translation: CASSQDMTDSNQPQHF.